Following are 6 T cell receptor delta chains from one sample sequenced in a study of gamma delta lymphoproliferative disorders and STAT genes (dated by TCRdb to between 2018 and 2020). Receptor libraries were prepared by multiplex PCR. The sequencer was an Illumina MiSeq. After TCRdb called clones again from the public reads with CATT, rows with identical DNA were merged. This sample gives about 3,300 delta-chain clones in total; 1.2% of them show up just once. The ten biggest clones cover 20% of the sample. TCR sequencing was performed on genomic DNA from peripheral blood mononuclear cells isolated from patients and controls. Sample: blood. The receptors come from a human donor in good health.

As for this clone: This probably arose from a read error, given a far larger clone one base away. This sample also contains other DNA sequences that code for the same CDR3. V usage is TRDV2 and J usage is TRDJ1, with D perhaps TRDD3 (5 bases). This CDR3 is 14 amino acids long. Germline-derived CDR1 and CDR2 are GEAIGNYY and EKD. Deletions cut 1 base from V and 8 bases from J, with 16 bases between. The CDR3 bases are TGTGCCTGTGACACTGCAGGGATCCGGACAAAACTCATCTTT. Its translation: CACDTAGIRTKLIF.

Details on this clone: A far more abundant clone sits one base away, making this likely a read error. Other DNA variants within this sample encode the same CDR3. V usage is TRDV2 and J usage is TRDJ1; TRDD3 agrees at 10 bases. The V segment lost 3 bases and the J segment 0 bases; nucleotides outside the gene matches: 15. The CDR3 is 19 amino acids. Germline V lookup: CDR1 GEAIGNYY, CDR2 EKD. In nucleotides, the CDR3 is TGTGCCTGTGACCCTCTACTCGTACTGGGGGATGGATACACCGATAAACTCATCTTT. It codes for CACDPLLVLGDGYTDKLIF.

This clone rates as large. This CDR3 is also generated by other DNA sequences in the sample. The chain carries TRDV2 and TRDJ1; the D is unclear. The V gene lost 1 base and the J gene lost 0 bases, with 11 bases spanning the gap. CDR3 length equals 15 residues. Germline-derived CDR1 and CDR2 are GEAIGNYY and EKD. CDR3 nucleotide sequence: TGTGCCTGTGACACGTTAGGAGCCTACACCGATAAACTCATCTTT. Amino acid sequence: CACDTLGAYTDKLIF.

The chain is built from TRDV2 and TRDJ1; TRDD3 agrees at 12 bases. Trimming took 0 bases from V and 9 from J; bases not matched to a gene: 7. The germline CDR1 and CDR2 sequences are GEAIGNYY and EKD. The CDR3 runs 15 residues. As DNA, the CDR3 is TGTGCCTGTGACACCGGGGTACTGGGGGATACCCAACTCATCTTT. It specifies CACDTGVLGDTQLIF.

The V call is TRDV2, the J call TRDJ3; 9 nucleotides agree with TRDD3. The germline V gene encodes CDR1 GEAIGNYY and CDR2 EKD. V dropped 0 bases and J dropped 6; count of bases not matched to a gene: 14. This CDR3 contains 20 residues. The chain's CDR3 is CACDTVLTGGPNPDTRQMFF. The CDR3 region has the DNA TGTGCCTGTGACACCGTCCTTACTGGGGGACCGAACCCGGACACCCGACAGATGTTTTTC.

This clone was counted a few times. The protein held in TCRdb is that of a much larger clone and does not match this DNA's translation at residue 3, likely because of a read error; the protein shown is translated from the DNA. The chain links TRDV2 to TRDJ1, with TRDD3 matching 12 bases. The germline CDR1 and CDR2 sequences are GEAIGNYY and EKD. The CDR3 loop spans 16 amino acids. The CDR3: CARDTVGTGGYNKLIF. DNA for the CDR3: TGTGCCCGTGACACCGTAGGTACTGGGGGATACAATAAACTCATCTTT.